What follows are 25 T cell receptor beta chains derived from one specimen sequenced in a study of T cells in localized non-small cell lung cancer (dated by TCRdb to the early 2020s). The method was the immunoSEQ multiplex PCR assay. TCRdb stores this immuneACCESS table with in-frame sequences only. Part of the clones is absent; in the studies checked, under half of the shortfall reflects unresolved V genes, and no reason is known for the rest. The sample includes approximately 65,000 clones, with 81% observed a single time. The ten largest clonotypes hold 4.7% of the sample. Sequencing used PBMCs, obtained before any cancer treatment. The origin of the receptors is a man aged 35-69 years with stage II lung adenocarcinoma.

In this sample, this clone turned up a few times. Written as DNA, the CDR3 is TGTGCCAGTAGTAGGGGACAGGGGTACTATGGCTACACCTTC. Translated: CASSRGQGYYGYTF. The rearrangement joins TRBV19 to TRBJ1-2; 10 bases line up with TRBD1. Trimming took 4 bases from V and 3 from J; bases not matched to a gene: 2. This CDR3 contains 14 residues. CDR1 is LNHDA, CDR2 SQIVND, per germline (reference sequence). Supplemented by reference TRBV19 and TRBJ1-2, the full variable domain reads DGGITQSPKYLFRKEGQNVTLSCEQNLNHDAMYWYRQDPGQGLRLIYYSQIVNDFQKGDIAEGYSVSREKKESFPLTVTSAQKNPTAFYLCASSRGQGYYGYTFGSGTRLTVV.

The chain uses TRBV6-4 and TRBJ2-3, with 11 bases aligning to TRBD2. The CDR3 length is 15 residues. The junction had 4 bases not matched to a gene; V was cut back by 4 bases and J by 4 bases. Germline CDR1 reads MRHNA; CDR2 reads SNTAGT. The DNA of the CDR3 is TGTGCCAGCAGTGTCACTAGCGGGAGTTCAGATACGCAGTATTTT. Its translation is CASSVTSGSSDTQYF.

The chain employs TRBV29-1 and TRBJ1-5; unclear D gene. Germline loops: CDR1 SQVTM, CDR2 ANQGSEA. V was pared by 4 bases and J by 0 bases, with 7 bases between. This CDR3 contains 13 residues. CDR3 sequence (DNA): TGCAGCGTTGGACGGTCTAGCAATCAGCCCCAGCATTTT. It translates to CSVGRSSNQPQHF.

The rearrangement links TRBV5-1 to TRBJ2-5; 12 positions agree with TRBD1. This CDR3 is built from 16 residues. Germline V gene data show CDR1 as SGHRS and CDR2 as YFSETQ. With 3 bases clipped from V and 3 bases from J, the junction kept 6 bases outside the gene matches. The CDR3 DNA reads as TGCGCCAGCAGCTCCATAGGGACAGGGGGCAAAGAGACCCAGTACTTC. Its translation: CASSSIGTGGKETQYF.

This chain connects TRBV29-1 to TRBJ2-5; 16 bases agree with TRBD2. CDR1 is SQVTM and CDR2 is ANQGSEA in the germline V gene. The junction had 8 bases not matched to a gene; V was cut back by 8 bases and J by 5 bases. This CDR3 has 15 amino acids. The CDR3 reads CSTSGLAGGGETQYF. CDR3 DNA sequence: TGCAGCACTTCGGGACTAGCGGGAGGGGGGGAGACCCAGTACTTC.

The CDR3 sequence: CASSADTGGEFF. CDR3 nucleotide sequence: TGTGCCAGCAGCGCCGACACGGGGGGTGAGTTCTTC. V gene TRBV9 combines with J gene TRBJ2-1; 7 bases fit TRBD2. V was clipped by 3 bases and J by 14 bases; unmatched bases: 8. Germline CDR1 and CDR2: SGDLS and YYNGEE. CDR3 length equals 12 residues.

Sample share makes this clone medium-sized. The chain employs TRBV4-1 and TRBJ2-2; D perhaps matches TRBD1 (5 bases). In germline, CDR1 is MGHRA, CDR2 YSYEKL. Deletions cut 2 bases from V and 6 bases from J, with 10 bases between. The CDR3 consists of 14 residues. The CDR3 sequence is CASSQPRGSGELFF. As DNA, the CDR3 is TGCGCCAGCAGCCAACCTAGGGGATCCGGGGAGCTGTTTTTT.

The chain recombines TRBV5-1 with TRBJ1-4; D perhaps matches TRBD1 (5 bases). The CDR3 consists of 15 residues. Deletions cut 0 bases from V and 5 bases from J, with 11 bases between. The V gene's germline CDR1 is SGHRS and CDR2 YFSETQ. CDR3 in amino acids: CASSLASRVNEKLFF. CDR3 nucleotides: TGCGCCAGCAGCTTGGCATCCAGGGTAAATGAAAAACTGTTTTTT.

The chain joins TRBV10-3 to TRBJ1-3; TRBD1 aligns across 7 bases. This CDR3 region has 15 residues. CDR1 and CDR2 from the germline V gene are ENHRY and SYGVKD. V gave up 0 bases and J gave up 3 bases; unmatched junction bases: 2. CDR3 nucleotides: TGTGCCATCAGTGAGTCGACAGGGATTGGAAACACCATATATTTT. Protein: CAISESTGIGNTIYF.

The chain combines TRBV7-6 with TRBJ1-4; D unresolved. Per the germline V gene, CDR1 is SGHVS and CDR2 is FNYEAQ. The CDR3 is made up of 14 amino acids. Trimming stripped 1 base from V and 5 bases from J, with 8 bases between. The CDR3 DNA is TGTGCCAGCAGCTTAGGGGCAGAGAATGAAAAACTGTTTTTT. Its protein is CASSLGAENEKLFF.

This clone was seen more than once but under ten times. The chain recombines TRBV10-1 with TRBJ2-2; D is ambiguous. The ends were cut back, 3 bases at V and 5 bases at J, with 7 bases in the middle. CDR1 and CDR2 (germline): WNHNN, SYGVQD (reference sequence). The CDR3 is 13 residues long. The CDR3 sequence: CASSEGYTGELFF. The DNA of the CDR3 is TGCGCCAGCAGTGAAGGGTATACCGGGGAGCTGTTTTTT.

The chain couples TRBV7-3 to TRBJ2-5, with 12 nucleotides matching TRBD2. The CDR3 totals 16 residues. Germline-derived CDR1 and CDR2 are SGHTA and FQGTGA. After removal of 5 bases from V and 4 bases from J, the junction contained 8 bases not matched to a gene. The CDR3 nucleotides are TGTGCCAGCAGCCCAAACCCGGGACTAGCGGGAGAGACCCAGTACTTC. Its protein product is CASSPNPGLAGETQYF. The full variable domain, completed using reference TRBV7-3 and TRBJ2-5, is GAGVSQTPSNKVTEKGKYVELRCDPISGHTALYWYRQSLGQGPEFLIYFQGTGAADDSGLPNDRFFAVRPEGSVSTLKIQRTERGDSAVYLCASSPNPGLAGETQYFGPGTRLLVL.

This chain uses TRBV4-1 with TRBJ1-2; 8 bases fit TRBD1. V was pared by 6 bases and J by 7 bases, with 7 bases of the junction left unmatched. Per germline, CDR1 MGHRA and CDR2 YSYEKL. This CDR3 is 13 amino acids long. Written as DNA, the CDR3 is TGCGCCAGCAGTCAACGACAGGGGTTTGGCTACACCTTC. As protein: CASSQRQGFGYTF.

The chain joins TRBV6-6 to TRBJ1-2, with D possibly TRBD1 on 5 matching bases. CDR1 is MNHNY and CDR2 is SVGAGI in the germline V gene (reference sequence). The CDR3 has 13 residues. Trimming shortened V by 0 bases and J by 4 bases, and 6 bases separated the two germline ends. CDR3 protein: CASSYSQGYGYTF. CDR3 in DNA: TGTGCCAGCAGTTACTCGCAGGGCTATGGCTACACCTTC.

The chain employs TRBV27 and TRBJ1-1, with D uncertain. With 2 bases removed from V and 3 bases from J, the gap between germline ends came to 7 bases. The germline gives CDR1 MNHEY, CDR2 SMNVEV (reference sequence). This CDR3 comprises 13 residues. The CDR3: CASSLKDYTEAFF. DNA of the CDR3: TGTGCCAGCAGTTTAAAGGACTACACTGAAGCTTTCTTT.

This rearrangement joins TRBV29-1 to TRBJ1-4, with D tentatively TRBD1 (5 bases). This CDR3 has 13 amino acids. Trimming took off 0 bases at V and 14 bases at J, with 16 bases between the two ends. CDR1 SQVTM and CDR2 ANQGSEA come from the germline V gene. CDR3 in DNA: TGCAGCGTTGAAGACACCCGGGCAGGGTGGCTGTTTTTT. Translation gives CSVEDTRAGWLFF.

V is TRBV7-9 and J is TRBJ1-2; D unresolved. The germline V gene has CDR1 SEHNR and CDR2 FQNEAQ (reference sequence). Trimming took off 1 base at V and 4 bases at J, with 10 bases between the two ends. The CDR3 has 14 residues. The CDR3 sequence: CASSLGERVYGYTF. The CDR3, as DNA: TGTGCCAGCAGCTTAGGAGAGAGGGTCTATGGCTACACCTTC.

The V gene is TRBV7-6, the J gene TRBJ2-7; 9 nucleotides align to TRBD1. Trimming at V came to 3 bases and at J to 0 bases, leaving 3 bases not matched to a gene. CDR1 and CDR2 (germline): SGHVS, FNYEAQ. This CDR3 has 15 residues. The DNA of the CDR3 is TGTGCCAGCAGCTTGGGACAGGGCATCTCCTACGAGCAGTACTTC. It specifies CASSLGQGISYEQYF.

This clone was seen more than once but under ten times. V and J are TRBV6-5 and TRBJ1-4, with unresolved D. From germline, CDR1 is MNHEY and CDR2 SVGAGI. The CDR3 has 14 amino acids. Deletions cut 4 bases from V and 8 bases from J, with 14 bases between. The CDR3: CASSSTERREKLFF. CDR3 nucleotide sequence: TGTGCCAGCAGTTCTACAGAGCGGCGGGAAAAACTGTTTTTT.

Only a few counts were recorded for this clone. V is TRBV25-1 and J is TRBJ1-4, with D hard to call. The V gene's germline CDR1 is MGHDK and CDR2 SYGVNS. The V gene lost 3 bases and the J gene lost 10 bases, with 9 bases spanning the gap. This CDR3 contains 12 residues. DNA for the CDR3: TGTGCCAGCAGTGACTCCTCAACAAAACTGTTTTTT. Amino acids: CASSDSSTKLFF.

This clone was seen a few times. The chain uses TRBV30 and TRBJ1-1; D is unresolved. Germline-derived CDR1 and CDR2 are GTSNPN and SVGIG (reference sequence). The V end lost 2 bases, the J end lost 1 base, and 11 bases lay between the germline ends. The CDR3 totals 14 residues. The CDR3 spells CAWSRRDSNTEAFF. The CDR3 bases are TGTGCCTGGAGTAGAAGAGACTCGAACACTGAAGCTTTCTTT.

The J gene is TRBJ2-7, the V gene TRBV5-4, with 12 bases fitting TRBD2. V lost 2 bases to trimming and J lost 0 bases; unmatched junction nucleotides: 6. Looked up from germline, CDR1 is SGHNT and CDR2 is YYREEE (reference sequence). The CDR3 contains 17 residues. The CDR3 is CASSFKLAGGSSYEQYF. CDR3 nucleotide sequence: TGTGCCAGCAGCTTCAAACTAGCGGGAGGTAGCTCCTACGAGCAGTACTTC.

This rearrangement joins TRBV25-1 to TRBJ1-2, with 7 bases matching TRBD1. Looked up from germline, CDR1 is MGHDK and CDR2 is SYGVNS. Trimming at V came to 3 bases and at J to 2 bases, leaving 3 bases not matched to a gene. CDR3 size: 14 residues. The CDR3, as DNA: TGTGCCAGCAGTGATACGGGACAGAACTATGGCTACACCTTC. Translation: CASSDTGQNYGYTF.

This clone is a singleton in its sample. V is TRBV27 and J is TRBJ2-7, with 7 bases aligning to TRBD1. The V gene's germline CDR1 is MNHEY and CDR2 SMNVEV (reference sequence). Trimming at V came to 4 bases and at J to 2 bases, leaving 8 bases not matched to a gene. The CDR3 has 15 amino acids. CDR3 sequence: CASSWFGDSTYEQYF. CDR3 in DNA: TGTGCCAGCAGTTGGTTCGGGGACAGCACCTACGAGCAGTACTTC.

The chain is built from TRBV9 and TRBJ1-4; D not certain. This CDR3 region has 15 residues. Per germline, CDR1 SGDLS and CDR2 YYNGEE. The ends were cut back, 0 bases at V and 3 bases at J, with 9 bases in the middle. The CDR3 loop reads CASSVDTRSNEKLFF. In DNA form, the CDR3 reads TGTGCCAGCAGCGTAGATACCAGGTCTAATGAAAAACTGTTTTTT.